Listed here are 9 T cell receptor beta chains from one sample, sequenced in a study of response to subunit inactivated influenza vaccine. TCRdb used MiXCR to reprocess the RT-PCR reads, holding one entry per CDR3 protein. The sample consists of 300,000 to 350,000 distinct CDR3 sequences, less than 25% of them appearing once. The material sequenced was PBMCs from blood, taken less than 22 months after vaccination. The receptors shown here come from a man aged 50-75 years who received an inactivated influenza vaccine.

The chain uses TRBV6-5 and TRBJ1-2; 10 bases map to TRBD1. The CDR3 contains 17 residues. Germline V gives CDR1 MNHEY, CDR2 SVGAGI. Unmatched junction bases numbered 10, after V lost 3 bases and J lost 3 bases. The CDR3 region is CASSYFGTGELDYGYTF. CDR3 bases: TGTGCCAGCAGTTATTTTGGGACAGGGGAACTTGACTATGGCTACACCTTC.

The chain has TRBV20-1 and TRBJ2-1, with 9 bases lining up with TRBD1. With 1 base clipped from V and 9 bases from J, the junction kept 7 bases outside the gene matches. CDR3 length: 14 residues. Germline CDR1 reads DFQATT; CDR2 reads SNEGSKA (reference sequence). CDR3 residues: CSARVGDRVPEQFF. The CDR3 nucleotides are TGCAGTGCTAGAGTTGGGGACAGGGTTCCTGAGCAGTTCTTC.

This clonotype occurred a few times. The CDR3 nucleotides read TGTGCCAGCAGTCCCCGATCGGGACAGGGATCCAATCAGCCCCAGCATTTT. Translated: CASSPRSGQGSNQPQHF. The V and J genes are TRBV12-3 or TRBV12-4 and TRBJ1-5; the match to TRBD1 covers 9 bases. J gave up 3 bases and V 5 bases, and 11 bases lay outside the gene matches. The CDR3 runs 17 residues.

This clonotype turned up a few times. The chain couples TRBV20-1 to TRBJ1-5; a weak D match, TRBD1 (5 bases). Trimming took 3 bases from V and 3 from J, leaving 9 bases between them. From germline, CDR1 is DFQATT and CDR2 SNEGSKA (reference sequence). The CDR3 has 13 residues. This CDR3 is CSASLGDNQPQHF. CDR3 sequence (DNA): TGCAGTGCTAGTTTGGGGGACAATCAGCCCCAGCATTTT.

The chain combines TRBV2 with TRBJ1-5; no definite D call. The V gene lost 4 bases and the J gene lost 6 bases, with 13 bases spanning the gap. The germline gives CDR1 SNHLY, CDR2 FYNNEI. CDR3 length: 14 residues. In nucleotides, the CDR3 is TGTGCCAGCAGTGGGACTTCGGGTGGTCAGCCCCAGCATTTT. Amino acids: CASSGTSGGQPQHF.

This clonotype was detected a few times. This chain joins TRBV13 and TRBJ1-2; TRBD1 might be the D (5 bases). V was shortened by 5 bases and J by 3 bases, with 16 bases between the two germline ends. The CDR3 sequence is 15 residues long. The germline gives CDR1 PRHDT, CDR2 FYEKMQ (reference sequence). The CDR3 DNA reads TGTGCCAGCAGCAAAACCTTCCAGGGTGACTATGGCTACACCTTC. It specifies CASSKTFQGDYGYTF.

This clonotype has a handful of counts. V gene TRBV6-1 combines with J gene TRBJ1-5, with D unresolved. The CDR3 sequence is 17 residues long. Germline-derived CDR1 and CDR2 are MNHNS and SASEGT. The V end lost 6 bases, the J end lost 7 bases, and 25 bases lay between the germline ends. Here the CDR3 reads CASSPPFGREARQPQHF. CDR3 in DNA: TGTGCCAGCAGCCCCCCCTTTGGGAGGGAGGCGAGGCAGCCCCAGCATTTT.

The table lists this clonotype with a few counts. The chain employs TRBV7-8 and TRBJ2-1, with 9 bases fitting TRBD2. CDR3 size: 16 residues. Germline trimming cut 1 base from V and 5 bases from J; bases unmatched to any gene: 6. In germline, CDR1 is SGHVS, CDR2 FQNEAQ. In nucleotides, the CDR3 is TGTGCCAGCAGCTTAGGACGGACTAGCGCCGACAATGAGCAGTTCTTC. It yields the protein CASSLGRTSADNEQFF. Full variable domain (remainder filled in from reference TRBV7-8 and TRBJ2-1): GAGVSQSPRYKVAKRGQDVALRCDPISGHVSLFWYQQALGQGPEFLTYFQNEAQLDKSGLPSDRFFAERPEGSVSTLKIQRTQQEDSAVYLCASSLGRTSADNEQFFGPGTRLTVL.

This sequence joins TRBV10-2 and TRBJ1-1; no definite D call. There are 15 residues in the CDR3. Between the trimmed V and J ends, which lost 2 bases and 1 base, there was a span of 11 bases. Germline V lookup: CDR1 WSHSY, CDR2 SAAADI. CDR3 protein: CASSEKAGKNTEAFF. As DNA, the CDR3 is TGCGCCAGCAGTGAGAAAGCGGGGAAGAACACTGAAGCTTTCTTT.